This entry describes one T cell receptor (beta chain). In the original workflow: Nucleated cell counts were estimated from reference gene primer amplification. TCRdb's copy holds only in-frame clones and misses some; the assay was immunoSEQ multiplex PCR. That table gives V, J and clone size, and the DNA gave D and trimming. This sample has over 150,000 clones, with 84% found just once. These data come from a study of blood T cell repertoires in COVID-19. The source is a human donor in a cohort sampled during active COVID-19. Sample: peripheral blood.

The CDR3 DNA follows: TGCGCCAGCAGTCAATCACATACTAGCGGGAACACCGGGGAGCTGTTTTTT. It codes for CASSQSHTSGNTGELFF. This rearrangement joins TRBV23-1 to TRBJ2-2, with 8 bases lining up with TRBD2. TRBV23-1 falls under the ORF class, with uncertain function. V shed 0 bases, J shed 1 base, and the junction held 4 bases outside the gene matches. The length of the CDR3 is 17 residues.